These T cell receptor beta chains were read from a single sample in a study of human thymus T cells. Sequencing was performed with immunoSEQ multiplex PCR; in TCRdb, only in-frame clones are kept and a portion is missing. The sample has 35,000 to 45,000 clones, 94% seen once. The sequencing sample was made of blood. The receptor set was obtained from a boy under two years old with a congenital heart defect but otherwise immunologically healthy. Both conserved end residues are part of each CDR3. A D gene is named only where the DNA matches it firmly. Not all rows give a size; the values are once, few, many and, for expanded clones, a class.

J: TRBJ2-7
D: TRBD1
size: -
V: TRBV4-2
CDR3: CASSQGQGSYEQYF
DNA: TGTGCCAGCAGCCAAGGACAGGGCTCCTACGAGCAGTACTTC

J: TRBJ2-5
D: -
size: -
V: TRBV30
CDR3: CAWSGVRSQETQYF
DNA: TGTGCCTGGAGTGGGGTCAGGTCTCAAGAGACCCAGTACTTC

J: TRBJ2-5
D: -
size: few
V: TRBV5-4
CDR3: CASSGAGQETQYF
DNA: TGTGCCAGCAGCGGGGCGGGTCAAGAGACCCAGTACTTC

J: TRBJ2-7
D: TRBD2
size: -
V: TRBV10-3
CDR3: CAISGLAGGYEQYF
DNA: TGTGCCATCAGTGGACTAGCGGGGGGTTACGAGCAGTACTTC

J: TRBJ1-2
D: -
size: -
V: TRBV10-2
CDR3: CASSGCREGYGYTF
DNA: TGCGCCAGCAGTGGTTGCAGGGAGGGGTATGGCTACACCTTC

J: TRBJ2-5
D: TRBD2
size: -
V: TRBV6-1
CDR3: CASSERRGVQETQYF
DNA: TGTGCCAGCAGTGAACGGCGGGGGGTCCAAGAGACCCAGTACTTC

J: TRBJ2-5
D: TRBD2
size: -
V: TRBV4-2
CDR3: CASSQAWRGGRETQYF
DNA: TGTGCCAGCAGCCAAGCCTGGCGGGGGGGCCGAGAGACCCAGTACTTC

J: TRBJ1-2
D: -
size: -
V: TRBV30
CDR3: CAWSPYNYGYTF
DNA: TGTGCCTGGAGCCCCTACAACTATGGCTACACCTTC

J: TRBJ2-1
D: -
size: -
V: TRBV20-1
CDR3: CSPSYNEQFF
DNA: TGCAGTCCCTCCTACAATGAGCAGTTCTTC

J: TRBJ1-1
D: -
size: -
V: TRBV7-9
CDR3: CASSLRRNTEAFF
DNA: TGTGCCAGCAGCTTACGACGGAACACTGAAGCTTTCTTT

J: TRBJ1-1
D: -
size: once
V: TRBV7-2
CDR3: CASSLVYGRGTEAFF
DNA: TGTGCCAGCAGCTTAGTCTACGGCAGGGGCACTGAAGCTTTCTTT

J: TRBJ1-1
D: -
size: -
V: TRBV5-4
CDR3: CASSLVEGLNTEAFF
DNA: TGTGCCAGCAGCTTGGTCGAGGGCTTGAACACTGAAGCTTTCTTT

J: TRBJ2-3
D: TRBD2
size: -
V: TRBV5-1
CDR3: CASTSGGVSQIRTRQYF
DNA: TGCGCCAGCACTAGCGGGGGGGTATCACAGATACGTACTCGGCAGTATTTT

J: TRBJ2-1
D: TRBD2
size: -
V: TRBV27
CDR3: CASSSRGTSAYNEQFF
DNA: TGTGCCAGCAGTTCACGCGGGACTAGCGCTTACAATGAGCAGTTCTTC

J: TRBJ1-1
D: -
size: -
V: TRBV5-5
CDR3: CASSLEANTEAFF
DNA: TGTGCCAGCAGCTTGGAAGCGAACACTGAAGCTTTCTTT

J: TRBJ2-7
D: -
size: -
V: TRBV27
CDR3: CASRGNFRPYEQYF
DNA: TGTGCCAGCAGGGGGAATTTTCGTCCCTACGAGCAGTACTTC

J: TRBJ2-7
D: -
size: -
V: TRBV15
CDR3: CATSRDGNSYEQYF
DNA: TGTGCCACCAGCAGAGATGGCAACTCCTACGAGCAGTACTTC

J: TRBJ1-6
D: -
size: -
V: TRBV28
CDR3: CASRSFENSPLHF
DNA: TGTGCCAGCAGAAGTTTCGAAAATTCACCCCTCCACTTT

J: TRBJ1-2
D: -
size: -
V: TRBV2
CDR3: CASSVSSGPGYTF
DNA: TGTGCCAGCAGTGTCTCGAGCGGGCCTGGCTACACCTTC

J: TRBJ1-5
D: TRBD1
size: -
V: TRBV2
CDR3: CASIGTDPNQPQHF
DNA: TGTGCCAGCATTGGGACAGACCCAAATCAGCCCCAGCATTTT

J: TRBJ2-3
D: -
size: -
V: TRBV12-5
CDR3: CASGSSWADTQYF
DNA: TGTGCTAGTGGCTCTTCTTGGGCAGATACGCAGTATTTT

J: TRBJ2-1
D: -
size: -
V: TRBV2
CDR3: CASREPGLEQFF
DNA: TGTGCCAGCAGGGAACCCGGGCTCGAGCAGTTCTTC

J: TRBJ1-2
D: TRBD1
size: -
V: TRBV10-3
CDR3: CAIRGQGNYGYTF
DNA: TGTGCCATCAGGGGACAGGGGAACTATGGCTACACCTTC

J: TRBJ1-2
D: -
size: -
V: TRBV5-1
CDR3: CASSQDGVYGYTF
DNA: TGCGCCAGCAGCCAAGACGGAGTCTATGGCTACACCTTC

J: TRBJ2-3
D: -
size: -
V: TRBV10-3
CDR3: CAISEMSDTQYF
DNA: TGTGCCATCAGTGAGATGAGTGATACGCAGTATTTT

J: TRBJ1-2
D: -
size: -
V: TRBV5-6
CDR3: CASSLPLSNYGYTF
DNA: TGTGCCAGCAGCCTTCCCCTTTCCAACTATGGCTACACCTTC

J: TRBJ1-5
D: -
size: -
V: TRBV27
CDR3: CASSSVPDGGPQHF
DNA: TGTGCCAGCAGTTCGGTCCCCGATGGGGGGCCCCAGCATTTT

J: TRBJ1-6
D: -
size: -
V: TRBV28
CDR3: CASSLGHYNSPLHF
DNA: TGTGCCAGCAGTTTAGGACACTATAATTCACCCCTCCACTTT

J: TRBJ2-3
D: -
size: -
V: TRBV6-6
CDR3: CAIRTHRGDTQYF
DNA: TGTGCCATTCGGACCCACCGGGGAGATACGCAGTATTTT

J: TRBJ2-4
D: -
size: once
V: TRBV18
CDR3: CASSPPSGIAKNIQYF
DNA: TGTGCCAGCTCACCACCTTCAGGGATAGCCAAAAACATTCAGTACTTC

J: TRBJ1-2
D: -
size: -
V: TRBV6-5
CDR3: CASRASLNYGYTF
DNA: TGTGCCAGCAGGGCCAGTTTAAACTATGGCTACACCTTC

J: TRBJ2-5
D: TRBD1
size: once
V: TRBV25-1
CDR3: CASSESRGPETQYF
DNA: TGTGCCAGCAGTGAATCTAGGGGGCCGGAGACCCAGTACTTC

J: TRBJ1-2
D: -
size: -
V: TRBV6-5
CDR3: CASSYRDRFYGYTF
DNA: TGTGCCAGCAGTTATCGCGACAGATTCTATGGCTACACCTTC

J: TRBJ2-5
D: -
size: -
V: TRBV5-6
CDR3: CASSLGPPGRETQYF
DNA: TGTGCCAGCAGCTTGGGCCCTCCAGGGCGAGAGACCCAGTACTTC

J: TRBJ1-1
D: -
size: -
V: TRBV28
CDR3: CASSRSLEMNTEAFF
DNA: TGTGCCAGCAGCCGCTCTCTGGAGATGAACACTGAAGCTTTCTTT

J: TRBJ2-3
D: TRBD2
size: -
V: TRBV29-1
CDR3: CSVEDVRGGDADTQYF
DNA: TGCAGCGTTGAAGATGTCCGGGGGGGCGACGCAGATACGCAGTATTTT

J: TRBJ1-2
D: TRBD1
size: -
V: TRBV29-1
CDR3: CSAGTGGGYGYTF
DNA: TGCAGCGCGGGGACAGGGGGCGGCTATGGCTACACCTTC

J: TRBJ1-1
D: -
size: -
V: TRBV6-5
CDR3: CASRQDTEAFF
DNA: TGTGCCAGCAGACAGGACACTGAAGCTTTCTTT

J: TRBJ2-7
D: TRBD2
size: -
V: TRBV7-3
CDR3: CASSPGLAGLYEQYF
DNA: TGTGCCAGCAGCCCCGGACTAGCGGGGCTCTACGAGCAGTACTTC

J: TRBJ1-2
D: -
size: once
V: TRBV9
CDR3: CASSVDSNYGYTF
DNA: TGTGCCAGCAGCGTAGACAGTAACTATGGCTACACCTTC

J: TRBJ2-1
D: TRBD2
size: -
V: TRBV4-3
CDR3: CASSQAGGSYNEQFF
DNA: TGCGCCAGCAGCCAAGCGGGGGGCTCCTACAATGAGCAGTTCTTC

J: TRBJ2-5
D: TRBD1
size: -
V: TRBV5-1
CDR3: CASREDRAQETQYF
DNA: TGCGCCAGCAGGGAGGACAGGGCTCAAGAGACCCAGTACTTC

J: TRBJ2-4
D: -
size: -
V: TRBV6-1
CDR3: CASKLDRLAKNIQYF
DNA: TGTGCCAGCAAACTAGACAGATTAGCCAAAAACATTCAGTACTTC

J: TRBJ1-5
D: -
size: -
V: TRBV4-1
CDR3: CASSPQNTGLNQPQHF
DNA: TGCGCCAGCAGCCCTCAAAATACAGGCCTTAATCAGCCCCAGCATTTT

J: TRBJ2-7
D: -
size: -
V: TRBV7-2
CDR3: CASSSRGPGEQYF
DNA: TGTGCCAGCAGCTCCCGGGGGCCTGGCGAGCAGTACTTC

J: TRBJ2-7
D: -
size: -
V: TRBV28
CDR3: CASSLGAYEQYF
DNA: TGTGCCAGCAGTTTGGGCGCCTACGAGCAGTACTTC

J: TRBJ2-5
D: -
size: once
V: TRBV6-1
CDR3: CASIKEGAQETQYF
DNA: TGTGCCAGCATTAAGGAGGGGGCCCAAGAGACCCAGTACTTC

J: TRBJ2-3
D: TRBD1
size: -
V: TRBV28
CDR3: CASNLQGAGSTDTQYF
DNA: TGTGCCAGCAACCTACAGGGGGCAGGTAGCACAGATACGCAGTATTTT

J: TRBJ2-1
D: -
size: -
V: TRBV4-3
CDR3: CASSQVFGDEQFF
DNA: TGCGCCAGCAGCCAAGTATTTGGAGATGAGCAGTTCTTC

J: TRBJ2-2
D: -
size: -
V: TRBV5-6
CDR3: CASSLDTNTGELFF
DNA: TGTGCCAGCAGCTTAGACACTAACACCGGGGAGCTGTTTTTT

J: TRBJ2-7
D: -
size: -
V: TRBV1
CDR3: CTSSQVLSYEQYF
DNA: TGCACCAGCAGCCAAGTTCTATCCTACGAGCAGTACTTC

J: TRBJ2-1
D: -
size: -
V: TRBV18
CDR3: CASSPPIDLRTARHEQFF
DNA: TGTGCCAGCTCACCACCGATAGACCTAAGGACAGCGAGGCATGAGCAGTTCTTC

J: TRBJ2-5
D: TRBD2
size: -
V: TRBV6-4
CDR3: CASSDPTSGGPTSQYF
DNA: TGTGCCAGCAGTGATCCAACTAGCGGGGGGCCCACGAGCCAGTACTTC

J: TRBJ2-3
D: -
size: -
V: TRBV4-2
CDR3: CASSHLRDYPRPDTQYF
DNA: TGTGCCAGCAGCCACCTCCGAGACTACCCCCGCCCAGATACGCAGTATTTT